These 27 T cell receptor beta chains were sequenced from one sample in a study of OX40 agonist ivuxolimab in advanced cancers. Using immunoSEQ multiplex PCR, the repertoire was profiled, and TCRdb retains in-frame clones only, with some absent. The sample holds tens of thousands of clones, 87% seen once. Sequencing was performed on CD4+ or CD8+ T cells sorted from blood, taken in a trial of the OX40 agonist ivuxolimab. The receptors derive from an adult with an advanced solid tumor such as melanoma, head and neck, liver or kidney cancer.

This clone was detected only once. The V call is TRBV28, the J call TRBJ1-5, with D perhaps TRBD1 (6 bases). Germline V gene data show CDR1 as MDHEN and CDR2 as SYDVKM. V lost 2 bases and J 7 bases, leaving 18 bases between the germline ends. The CDR3 spans 16 residues. CDR3 residues: CASSLQGRWSGQPQHF. The CDR3 DNA follows: TGTGCCAGCAGTTTACAGGGGCGGTGGTCGGGACAGCCCCAGCATTTT.

This clone has more than one count but fewer than ten. In nucleotides, the CDR3 is TGTGCCAGCAGTGCCGAGGAAGGGTCCCTTGGCTACACCTTC. Its protein product is CASSAEEGSLGYTF. The chain recombines TRBV2 with TRBJ1-2; D not resolved. The CDR3 has 14 amino acids. The germline CDR1 and CDR2 sequences are SNHLY and FYNNEI. With 4 bases removed from V and 7 bases from J, the gap between germline ends came to 16 bases.

The chain couples TRBV6-5 to TRBJ1-2, with D maybe TRBD1 (6 bases). The CDR3 runs 13 residues. Germline V gene lookup returns CDR1 MNHEY and CDR2 SVGAGI. The V end was cut by 4 bases, the J end by 4 bases, with 10 bases between. CDR3 residues: CASSSQDSYGYTF. DNA for the CDR3: TGTGCCAGCAGTTCCCAGGACAGCTATGGCTACACCTTC.

The chain uses TRBV5-1 and TRBJ1-1; D ambiguous. Germline CDR1 SGHRS, CDR2 YFSETQ. This CDR3 region has 15 residues. Trimming took 4 bases from V and 3 from J, leaving 16 bases between them. For the CDR3, the DNA is TGCGCCAGCAGCCGTGGCCGGTGGATCGACACTGAAGCTTTCTTT. This sequence encodes CASSRGRWIDTEAFF.

This clone showed up just once. The rearrangement links TRBV18 to TRBJ2-7; TRBD1 agrees at 9 bases. Germline V CDR1 and CDR2: KGHSH, LQKENI. With V trimmed by 2 bases and J by 5 bases, 7 bases remained unmatched. The CDR3 sequence is 15 residues long. CDR3 sequence: CASSPGTGRMDEQYF. The CDR3, as DNA: TGTGCCAGCTCACCAGGGACAGGGAGAATGGACGAGCAGTACTTC.

Notes on this clone: In the same sample, other DNA sequences code for this CDR3. V usage is TRBV6-5 and J usage is TRBJ1-1; TRBD1 might be the D (5 bases). There are 14 residues in the CDR3. From germline, CDR1 is MNHEY and CDR2 SVGAGI. V was cut by 2 bases and J by 2 bases, with 9 bases left in between. CDR3 protein: CASSYDRGNTEAFF. As DNA, the CDR3 is TGTGCCAGCAGTTACGACCGGGGCAACACTGAAGCTTTCTTT.

The genes are TRBV7-2 and TRBJ1-3; D ambiguous. CDR3 length: 15 amino acids. Germline lookup yields CDR1 SGHTA and CDR2 FQGNSA. V dropped 0 bases and J dropped 1 base, with 7 bases sitting between them. DNA of the CDR3: TGTGCCAGCAGCTTAGCTCCACAGTCTGGAAACACCATATATTTT. Translation: CASSLAPQSGNTIYF.

The V and J genes are TRBV5-6 and TRBJ1-2, with TRBD1 matching over 9 bases. This CDR3 is built from 14 residues. Unmatched junction bases numbered 5, after V lost 2 bases and J lost 6 bases. CDR1 and CDR2 (germline): SGHDT, YYEEEE. The DNA of the CDR3 is TGTGCCAGCAGCTTCGGGACAGGGTTGAATGGCTACACCTTC. This gives the protein CASSFGTGLNGYTF.

The V gene is TRBV9, the J gene TRBJ1-4; D possibly corresponds to TRBD1 (5 bases). The V end lost 4 bases, the J end lost 6 bases, and 10 bases lay between the germline ends. Germline values: CDR1 SGDLS, CDR2 YYNGEE. CDR3 size: 13 residues. CDR3 DNA sequence: TGTGCCAGCAGCCCCGGACAATATGAAAAACTGTTTTTT. Its protein product is CASSPGQYEKLFF.

The rearrangement uses TRBV5-1 and TRBJ2-5; D is unclear. The germline gives CDR1 SGHRS, CDR2 YFSETQ. The CDR3 extends over 14 amino acids. The V gene lost 3 bases and the J gene lost 4 bases, with 13 bases spanning the gap. This chain's CDR3 is CASSSVKEGETQYF. CDR3 DNA sequence: TGCGCCAGCAGCTCCGTTAAGGAAGGAGAGACCCAGTACTTC. The complete variable domain, with remaining parts taken from reference TRBV5-1 and TRBJ2-5, reads KAGVTQTPRYLIKTRGQQVTLSCSPISGHRSVSWYQQTPGQGLQFLFEYFSETQRNKGNFPGRFSGRQFSNSRSEMNVSTLELGDSALYLCASSSVKEGETQYFGPGTRLLVL.

This clone was seen only a few times. The chain recombines TRBV7-3 with TRBJ1-4; tentatively, D is TRBD1 (5 bases). V dropped 2 bases and J dropped 7 bases, with 14 bases sitting between them. CDR1 and CDR2 (germline): SGHTA, FQGTGA. This CDR3 comprises 15 residues. The CDR3 protein is CASSLSQGGGEKLFF. CDR3 in DNA: TGTGCCAGCAGCTTATCTCAGGGTGGTGGTGAAAAACTGTTTTTT. The full variable domain, in which reference TRBV7-3 and TRBJ1-4 provide the parts outside the CDR3, is GAGVSQTPSNKVTEKGKYVELRCDPISGHTALYWYRQSLGQGPEFLIYFQGTGAADDSGLPNDRFFAVRPEGSVSTLKIQRTERGDSAVYLCASSLSQGGGEKLFFGSGTQLSVL.

The CDR3 spells CASSLDGGGTYEQYF. CDR3 sequence (DNA): TGCGCCAGCAGCTTGGATGGGGGTGGAACCTACGAGCAGTACTTC. The V gene is TRBV5-1, the J gene TRBJ2-7; D could derive from TRBD1 or TRBD2 (5 bases each). This CDR3 spans 15 amino acids. Trimming pared 0 bases from V and 2 bases from J, leaving 12 bases between. From germline, CDR1 is SGHRS and CDR2 YFSETQ.

This chain joins TRBV4-2 and TRBJ1-2, with 7 nucleotides matching TRBD1. V lost 3 bases to trimming and J lost 4 bases; unmatched junction nucleotides: 8. This CDR3 is 15 amino acids long. Germline V gene lookup returns CDR1 LGHNA and CDR2 YNFKEQ. CDR3 DNA: TGTGCCAGCAGCCAGAAGCCGGGACAGCCCTATGGCTACACCTTC. Translated, it gives CASSQKPGQPYGYTF.

This sequence joins TRBV5-1 and TRBJ2-7; D gene uncertain. Germline V CDR1 and CDR2: SGHRS, YFSETQ. V lost 0 bases, J lost 6 bases, and 10 bases lay in between. The CDR3 has 13 residues. CDR3 in DNA: TGCGCCAGCAGCTTGGCTGGTTTCGGCGAGCAGTACTTC. Translation: CASSLAGFGEQYF.

This chain connects TRBV4-3 to TRBJ1-2; D may be TRBD1 (5 bases). There are 14 residues in the CDR3. Germline V lookup: CDR1 LGHNA, CDR2 YSLEER. With 5 bases removed from V and 4 bases from J, the gap between germline ends came to 14 bases. CDR3 loop: CASSEGVLGYGYTF. Written as DNA, the CDR3 is TGCGCCAGCAGCGAAGGGGTATTGGGCTATGGCTACACCTTC.

The chain employs TRBV30 and TRBJ1-5; D is possibly TRBD1 (6 bases). Trimming cost V 2 bases and J 7 bases, with 21 bases left between them. CDR3 length equals 16 residues. Germline assignment: CDR1 GTSNPN and CDR2 SVGIG (reference sequence). CDR3 bases: TGTGCCTGGAGTCCCACCCCCGGGACAAGTTTACAGCCCCAGCATTTT. It specifies CAWSPTPGTSLQPQHF.

The sample holds one count of this clone. The chain recombines TRBV27 with TRBJ1-1; D gene unclear. The CDR3 contains 15 residues. V was trimmed by 2 bases and J by 5 bases, leaving 15 bases between them. Germline V gene lookup returns CDR1 MNHEY and CDR2 SMNVEV (reference sequence). The CDR3 loop reads CASSLVPSGRTEAFF. CDR3 nucleotides: TGTGCCAGCAGTTTAGTCCCGTCGGGTAGGACTGAAGCTTTCTTT.

The chain couples TRBV27 to TRBJ2-1; TRBD1 might be the D (6 bases). Germline loops: CDR1 MNHEY, CDR2 SMNVEV (reference sequence). The germline V and J ends were trimmed by 11 bases and 7 bases, with 18 bases remaining between them. This CDR3 is built from 13 residues. This CDR3 reads CAVMGAGRNEQFF. The CDR3 DNA sequence: TGTGCCGTCATGGGGGCAGGGCGGAATGAGCAGTTCTTC.

This sequence joins TRBV6-1 and TRBJ2-2, with 7 bases identical to TRBD1. The CDR3 spans 14 residues. CDR1 is MNHNS, CDR2 SASEGT, per germline. V trimming: 2 bases; J trimming: 9 bases; junction bases outside the gene matches: 6. In DNA form, the CDR3 reads TGTGCCAGCAGTGAAAACAGGGGTTACAGGGAGCTGTTTTTT. As protein: CASSENRGYRELFF.

This clone appeared a single time. The rearrangement uses TRBV5-4 and TRBJ2-7; 10 nucleotides line up with TRBD1. The CDR3 spans 15 residues. With 1 base clipped from V and 4 bases from J, the junction kept 5 bases outside the gene matches. Germline lookup yields CDR1 SGHNT and CDR2 YYREEE (reference sequence). CDR3 amino acids: CASSLKTGGPYEQYF. Written as DNA, the CDR3 is TGTGCCAGCAGCTTGAAGACAGGGGGCCCGTACGAGCAGTACTTC. The entire variable domain, with the rest obtained from reference TRBV5-4 and TRBJ2-7, is as follows: ETGVTQSPTHLIKTRGQQVTLRCSSQSGHNTVSWYQQALGQGPQFIFQYYREEENGRGNFPPRFSGLQFPNYSSELNVNALELDDSALYLCASSLKTGGPYEQYFGPGTRLTVT.

This clone was counted only a few times. J is TRBJ1-6 and V is TRBV30, with D hard to call. Germline CDR1 and CDR2: GTSNPN and SVGIG (reference sequence). V was trimmed by 3 bases and J by 0 bases, leaving 3 bases between them. This CDR3 comprises 13 residues. The CDR3 DNA follows: TGTGCCTGGAGGGACTCCTATAATTCACCCCTCCACTTT. Translated: CAWRDSYNSPLHF.

The V gene is TRBV7-2, the J gene TRBJ2-7; TRBD1 aligns across 8 bases. Germline loops: CDR1 SGHTA, CDR2 FQGNSA. This CDR3 has 14 residues. Trimming took 5 bases from V and 2 from J; bases not matched to a gene: 5. The CDR3 region has the DNA TGTGCCAGCAGCCCACGACAGGGGCCCTACGAGCAGTACTTC. Residues: CASSPRQGPYEQYF.

The chain uses TRBV6-5 and TRBJ2-7, with no clear D. Trimming removed 0 bases from V and 4 bases from J, with 16 bases in between. The CDR3 consists of 16 residues. Germline CDR1 reads MNHEY; CDR2 reads SVGAGI. The CDR3 DNA is TGTGCCAGCAGTTACTCCAGTCCGGCCCTTAGGTACGAGCAGTACTTC. This gives the protein CASSYSSPALRYEQYF.

The chain employs TRBV11-2 and TRBJ2-7; tentatively, D is TRBD1 (8 bases). The CDR3 runs 14 residues. From germline, CDR1 is SGHAT and CDR2 FQNNGV. The V end was cut by 6 bases, the J end by 6 bases, with 18 bases between. The CDR3 is CASSLAYRGGEQYF. The CDR3 DNA reads TGTGCCAGCAGTCTAGCGTACAGGGGGGGCGAGCAGTACTTC. The full variable domain, in which reference TRBV11-2 and TRBJ2-7 provide the parts outside the CDR3, is EAGVAQSPRYKIIEKRQSVAFWCNPISGHATLYWYQQILGQGPKLLIQFQNNGVVDDSQLPKDRFSAERLKGVDSTLKIQPAKLEDSAVYLCASSLAYRGGEQYFGPGTRLTVT.

J is TRBJ1-1 and V is TRBV4-1, with D perhaps matching TRBD1 (6 bases). V was shortened by 3 bases and J by 5 bases, with 13 bases between the two germline ends. The CDR3 length is 14 residues. Germline CDR1 MGHRA, CDR2 YSYEKL. CDR3 nucleotide sequence: TGCGCCAGCAGCCAGAAAGAGGGGGGGACTGAAGCTTTCTTT. Protein: CASSQKEGGTEAFF.

The chain uses TRBV6-5 and TRBJ2-5; 9 bases line up with TRBD1. The junction had 13 bases not matched to a gene; V was cut back by 2 bases and J by 9 bases. Germline assignment: CDR1 MNHEY and CDR2 SVGAGI. This CDR3 has 16 amino acids. The CDR3, as DNA: TGTGCCAGCAGTTACGTACCTACCGGGACAGGGAGCGCCCAGTACTTC. Protein product: CASSYVPTGTGSAQYF.

This sequence joins TRBV7-9 and TRBJ2-7; TRBD2 matches at 7 bases. The germline V gene has CDR1 SEHNR and CDR2 FQNEAQ (reference sequence). V was clipped by 10 bases and J by 9 bases; unmatched bases: 15. CDR3 length equals 13 residues. Here the CDR3 reads CATDYGGAGWQYF. In DNA form, the CDR3 reads TGTGCCACAGACTATGGGGGAGCGGGGTGGCAGTACTTC.